A single sample is the source of the 16 T cell receptor beta chains below, sequenced in a study of blood T cell repertoires in COVID-19 (dated by TCRdb to about 2020). Library method: the immunoSEQ multiplex PCR assay. TCRdb re-hosts the immuneACCESS table, in-frame sequences only. Its copies lack some clones; in the studies checked, an unresolved V gene accounts for under half of them, and the cause for the rest is not known. The sample table lists about 180,000 clones, 75% to 90% of them with a count of one. The ten most abundant clones make up about 6.3% of the sample. What was sequenced was PBMCs or T cells enriched from blood (not recorded which). All receptors derive from a man aged 40-50 years who had recovered from COVID-19.

This chain connects TRBV7-9 to TRBJ2-3; D remains unclear. The germline gives CDR1 SEHNR, CDR2 FQNEAQ (reference sequence). CDR3 length: 15 amino acids. The V end was cut by 2 bases, the J end by 1 base, with 10 bases between. DNA for the CDR3: TGTGCCAGCAGCTTAAACTCCGGTGGCACAGATACGCAGTATTTT. Translation: CASSLNSGGTDTQYF.

The chain joins TRBV7-3 to TRBJ2-3, with D hard to call. CDR1 SGHTA and CDR2 FQGTGA come from the germline V gene. The CDR3 has 15 amino acids. With 5 bases removed from V and 0 bases from J, the gap between germline ends came to 12 bases. CDR3 sequence reads: CASSPDLSSTDTQYF. Written as DNA, the CDR3 is TGTGCCAGCAGCCCTGACTTGTCTAGCACAGATACGCAGTATTTT.

This clone was seen a single time. The chain links TRBV2 to TRBJ1-2, with 8 bases aligning to TRBD1. The CDR3 is 14 residues long. Germline trimming cut 1 base from V and 7 bases from J; bases unmatched to any gene: 5. Germline values: CDR1 SNHLY, CDR2 FYNNEI. DNA of the CDR3: TGTGCCAGCAGTGAAGGCAGGGGGCCCCTTGGCTACACCTTC. This encodes CASSEGRGPLGYTF.

The count of this clone is one. The chain carries TRBV6-9 and TRBJ2-5; 12 nucleotides match TRBD1. V dropped 8 bases and J dropped 8; count of bases not matched to a gene: 6. CDR3 length: 13 residues. Germline V gene data show CDR1 as MNHGY and CDR2 as SVAAGI. CDR3 DNA: TGTGCCAGCGGGCGGGACAGGGGGCCCACCCAGTACTTC. This gives the protein CASGRDRGPTQYF.

This chain links TRBV2 with TRBJ1-5, with 8 bases aligning to TRBD1. J lost 7 bases, V lost 6 bases, and 11 bases had no gene match. This CDR3 is 15 amino acids long. The V gene's germline CDR1 is SNHLY and CDR2 FYNNEI. CDR3 DNA: TGTGCCAGCAGGATGGGGGCAGGGGGCGAGCAGCCCCAGCATTTT. Encoded protein: CASRMGAGGEQPQHF.

This chain links TRBV4-1 with TRBJ2-1, with 7 bases that match TRBD2. The CDR3 length is 14 residues. The germline V gene has CDR1 MGHRA and CDR2 YSYEKL. The trim removed 0 bases at V and 9 bases at J, leaving 5 bases unmatched. The CDR3 nucleotides read TGCGCCAGCAGCCAAGAGGTTTGGGGGGGTGAGCAGTTCTTC. Protein sequence: CASSQEVWGGEQFF.

The V gene is TRBV6-4, the J gene TRBJ1-1, with a tentative D call TRBD1 (5 bases). The CDR3 spans 14 residues. The V and J ends lost 8 bases and 4 bases respectively, with 17 bases between them. CDR1 MRHNA and CDR2 SNTAGT come from the germline V gene. CDR3 sequence reads: CASCPNRYCTEAFF. The CDR3 nucleotides are TGTGCCAGCTGCCCAAACAGGTACTGCACTGAAGCTTTCTTT.

CDR3: CASSPGHPTGELFF. The DNA for the CDR3 is TGCGCCAGCAGCCCGGGACATCCCACCGGGGAGCTGTTTTTT. The chain recombines TRBV5-1 with TRBJ2-2, with a possible D match to TRBD1 (6 bases). CDR3 length: 14 amino acids. The ends were cut back, 4 bases at V and 4 bases at J, with 11 bases in the middle. CDR1 is SGHRS and CDR2 is YFSETQ in the germline V gene.

This chain uses TRBV11-2 with TRBJ2-1, with 11 bases fitting TRBD2. Germline CDR1 and CDR2: SGHAT and FQNNGV. V shed 6 bases, J shed 3 bases, and the junction held 4 bases outside the gene matches. The CDR3 runs 15 residues. In nucleotides, the CDR3 is TGTGCCAGCAGTCGACTAGCGGGAAGCTACAATGAGCAGTTCTTC. Amino acids: CASSRLAGSYNEQFF.

The chain employs TRBV5-1 and TRBJ1-6, with D maybe TRBD1 (5 bases). CDR1 and CDR2 (germline): SGHRS, YFSETQ. V gave up 1 base and J gave up 7 bases, with 12 bases separating them. The CDR3 length is 15 residues. CDR3: CASSLPGGSNSPLHF. In DNA, the CDR3 is TGCGCCAGCAGCTTGCCGGGGGGGAGCAATTCACCCCTCCACTTT.

The V gene is TRBV5-4, the J gene TRBJ1-2; D may be TRBD1 (5 bases). The germline V gene encodes CDR1 SGHNT and CDR2 YYREEE (reference sequence). The ends were cut back, 0 bases at V and 0 bases at J, with 12 bases in the middle. The length of the CDR3 is 16 residues. DNA for the CDR3: TGTGCCAGCAGCTTGGTGCGGGGCAGCTCTAACTATGGCTACACCTTC. Protein sequence: CASSLVRGSSNYGYTF.

The chain combines TRBV11-2 with TRBJ2-7; 8 nucleotides align to TRBD2. Per germline, CDR1 SGHAT and CDR2 FQNNGV. The CDR3 consists of 17 residues. V gave up 3 bases and J gave up 2 bases; unmatched junction bases: 12. For the CDR3, the DNA is TGTGCCAGCAGCTTTATCCTAGCGGGCGGACTACCCTACGAGCAGTACTTC. Protein: CASSFILAGGLPYEQYF.

The V gene is TRBV7-9, the J gene TRBJ2-1, with 11 bases fitting TRBD2. Per germline, CDR1 SEHNR and CDR2 FQNEAQ (reference sequence). The CDR3 runs to 14 residues. J was trimmed by 12 bases and V by 6 bases; bases with no gene match: 10. CDR3 sequence: CASSRSGRAWLQFF. In DNA, the CDR3 is TGTGCCAGCAGTCGTAGCGGGAGGGCCTGGTTGCAGTTCTTC.

CDR3 protein: CATSLESGANVLTF. In nucleotides, the CDR3 is TGTGCCACCAGCCTCGAGTCTGGGGCCAACGTCCTGACTTTC. The chain couples TRBV15 to TRBJ2-6, with D unresolved. Trimming took 5 bases from V and 1 from J, leaving 6 bases between them. The CDR3 has 14 amino acids. Germline CDR1 LNHNV, CDR2 YYDKDF (reference sequence).

V gene TRBV3-1 (or the pseudogene TRBV3-2) combines with J gene TRBJ1-1; unclear D gene. Trimming removed 6 bases at V and 7 bases at J, with 9 bases between. The CDR3 spans 11 residues. Looked up from germline, CDR1 is LGHDT and CDR2 is YNNKEL (reference sequence). CDR3 in DNA: TGTGCCAGCAGGCACTCCTTTGAAGCTTTCTTT. It yields the protein CASRHSFEAFF.

This rearrangement joins TRBV2 to TRBJ1-5; 8 bases match TRBD1. The trim removed 6 bases at V and 0 bases at J, leaving 4 bases unmatched. CDR1 SNHLY and CDR2 FYNNEI come from the germline V gene. This CDR3 spans 15 amino acids. DNA of the CDR3: TGTGCCAGCAGAGTTACAGGGGGTAGCAATCAGCCCCAGCATTTT. Protein: CASRVTGGSNQPQHF.